Shown below are 30 T cell receptor beta chains from a single sample sequenced in a study of blood T cell repertoires in COVID-19. TCRdb's table, derived via immunoSEQ multiplex PCR, lists solely in-frame clones and lacks some. The data hold 100,000 or so clones, with 80% to 95% observed a single time. Sequences were obtained from peripheral blood. These receptors all come from a woman aged 60-75 years with active COVID-19.

The J gene is TRBJ1-4, the V gene TRBV27, with 8 bases aligning to TRBD1. The germline V gene encodes CDR1 MNHEY and CDR2 SMNVEV (reference sequence). The CDR3 contains 14 residues. V trimming: 8 bases; J trimming: 7 bases; junction bases outside the gene matches: 9. CDR3 sequence reads: CASASRGPVEKLFF. The DNA of the CDR3 is TGTGCCAGCGCCTCCAGGGGGCCGGTTGAAAAACTGTTTTTT. The full variable domain, completed using reference TRBV27 and TRBJ1-4, is EAQVTQNPRYLITVTGKKLTVTCSQNMNHEYMSWYRQDPGLGLRQIYYSMNVEVTDKGDVPEGYKVSRKEKRNFPLILESPSPNQTSLYFCASASRGPVEKLFFGSGTQLSVL.

CDR3 in DNA: TGTGCCAGCAGTTTATTCGGGGGGCCGGGCAATCAGCCCCAGCATTTT. Translated, it gives CASSLFGGPGNQPQHF. V and J are TRBV28 and TRBJ1-5; D perhaps matches TRBD1 (6 bases). V lost 1 base, J lost 2 bases, and 12 bases lay in between. This CDR3 comprises 16 residues. Germline V CDR1 and CDR2: MDHEN, SYDVKM. The variable domain in full, with the rest retrieved from reference TRBV28 and TRBJ1-5, is DVKVTQSSRYLVKRTGEKVFLECVQDMDHENMFWYRQDPGLGLRLIYFSYDVKMKEKGDIPEGYSVSREKKERFSLILESASTNQTSMYLCASSLFGGPGNQPQHFGDGTRLSIL.

This clone occurred once. The genes are TRBV5-1 and TRBJ1-1; TRBD1 is a possible D gene (5 bases). Germline V lookup: CDR1 SGHRS, CDR2 YFSETQ. Trimming pared 4 bases from V and 5 bases from J, leaving 15 bases between. The CDR3 sequence is 14 residues long. CDR3 bases: TGCGCCAGCAGCGGAATTCAGGGTGGAACTGAAGCTTTCTTT. It is translated as CASSGIQGGTEAFF.

This rearrangement joins TRBV6-5 to TRBJ2-7; possible D gene TRBD1, 6 bases. V lost 5 bases to trimming and J lost 7 bases, with 15 bases between them. The CDR3 is made up of 13 amino acids. Germline V gene lookup returns CDR1 MNHEY and CDR2 SVGAGI. CDR3 bases: TGTGCCAGCAGTACCCGATCTCAGGGGGAGCAGTACTTC. It encodes CASSTRSQGEQYF.

This sequence joins TRBV28 and TRBJ1-2; the match to TRBD1 covers 9 bases. This CDR3 comprises 13 residues. The trim removed 2 bases at V and 10 bases at J, leaving 5 bases unmatched. Germline V lookup: CDR1 MDHEN, CDR2 SYDVKM. CDR3 protein: CASSLPGQGAYTF. The CDR3 nucleotides read TGTGCCAGCAGTTTACCGGGACAGGGCGCCTACACCTTC.

The chain carries TRBV28 and TRBJ1-2; no clear D. V shed 5 bases and J shed 4 bases, with 17 bases lying between them. The CDR3 totals 15 residues. In germline, CDR1 is MDHEN, CDR2 SYDVKM. The CDR3 sequence: CASSPTTSLFYGYTF. The CDR3 DNA sequence: TGTGCCAGCAGTCCGACGACATCCTTATTCTATGGCTACACCTTC.

CDR3 nucleotide sequence: TGTGCCAGCAGCTTACTAGCGGGTAGCTCCTACAATGAGCAGTTCTTC. Residues: CASSLLAGSSYNEQFF. The gene calls are TRBV9 and TRBJ2-1, with 9 nucleotides matching TRBD2. V shed 4 bases and J 0 bases; nucleotides not matched to a gene: 5. CDR3 length equals 16 residues. Germline V lookup: CDR1 SGDLS, CDR2 YYNGEE.

The CDR3 DNA is TGTGCCAGCAGCTTACTCGATCAGCCCCAGCATTTT. Its protein product is CASSLLDQPQHF. The rearrangement uses TRBV7-9 and TRBJ1-5; D uncertain. The CDR3 has 12 residues. From germline, CDR1 is SEHNR and CDR2 FQNEAQ (reference sequence). Trimming removed 2 bases from V and 5 bases from J, with 4 bases in between.

The chain has TRBV28 and TRBJ2-1; TRBD1 aligns across 10 bases. The CDR3 has 16 amino acids. Trimming at V came to 2 bases and at J to 3 bases, leaving 4 bases not matched to a gene. From germline, CDR1 is MDHEN and CDR2 SYDVKM. In DNA, the CDR3 is TGTGCCAGCAGTTTAGGGACAGGGGTTGGCTACAATGAGCAGTTCTTC. Its translation: CASSLGTGVGYNEQFF.

The rearrangement links TRBV5-1 to TRBJ2-2; 7 bases are shared with TRBD1. The germline CDR1 and CDR2 sequences are SGHRS and YFSETQ. The CDR3 contains 14 residues. V lost 0 bases, J lost 5 bases, and 1 base stayed unmatched. CDR3 in amino acids: CASSLGGQTGELFF. In DNA form, the CDR3 reads TGCGCCAGCAGCTTGGGGGGACAGACCGGGGAGCTGTTTTTT.

The rearrangement uses TRBV7-9 and TRBJ2-5; the match to TRBD2 covers 8 bases. The CDR3 consists of 15 residues. The V gene's germline CDR1 is SEHNR and CDR2 FQNEAQ (reference sequence). J was trimmed by 1 base and V by 5 bases; bases with no gene match: 6. The DNA for the CDR3 is TGTGCCAGCAGCATATCGGGGGGGGTCCAAGAGACCCAGTACTTC. Protein: CASSISGGVQETQYF.

V and J are TRBV19 and TRBJ2-7; D not certain. This CDR3 has 13 residues. Germline CDR1 reads LNHDA; CDR2 reads SQIVND (reference sequence). V was trimmed by 3 bases and J by 4 bases, leaving 10 bases between them. For the CDR3, the DNA is TGTGCCAGTAGTATTGCGGCGGCGTACGAGCAGTACTTC. Its protein product is CASSIAAAYEQYF.

The rearrangement uses TRBV9 and TRBJ2-1; 9 nucleotides agree with TRBD1. Germline V CDR1 and CDR2: SGDLS, YYNGEE. J gave up 7 bases and V 4 bases, and 9 bases lay outside the gene matches. The CDR3 is made up of 15 amino acids. The CDR3 nucleotides are TGTGCCAGCAGCCCCGGGACAGGGCGAAGAAATGAGCAGTTCTTC. This encodes CASSPGTGRRNEQFF.

The J gene is TRBJ2-5, the V gene TRBV30; the D gene is possibly TRBD2 (6 bases). The V end lost 3 bases, the J end lost 5 bases, and 7 bases lay between the germline ends. The CDR3 contains 11 residues. Germline V gives CDR1 GTSNPN, CDR2 SVGIG (reference sequence). The CDR3 DNA reads as TGTGCCTGGAGAGGAGGGGAGACCCAGTACTTC. It translates to CAWRGGETQYF.

The chain recombines TRBV7-8 with TRBJ1-4, with a tentative D call TRBD1 (5 bases). The germline CDR1 and CDR2 sequences are SGHVS and FQNEAQ. The CDR3 is 14 residues long. V lost 4 bases, J lost 5 bases, and 11 bases lay in between. CDR3 DNA: TGTGCCAGCAGCTCCGACAGAGCAAATGAAAAACTGTTTTTT. Amino acids: CASSSDRANEKLFF.

The chain carries TRBV12-5 and TRBJ2-1; D is uncertain. Trimming cost V 0 bases and J 15 bases, with 12 bases left between them. The CDR3 runs to 12 residues. Germline CDR1 and CDR2: LGHNT and FRNRAP. The DNA for the CDR3 is TGTGCTAGTGGTTTGGTAGCGAGTGTCCCGTTCTTC. This sequence encodes CASGLVASVPFF.

The rearrangement joins TRBV7-9 to TRBJ2-3; 9 bases fit TRBD2. Germline loops: CDR1 SEHNR, CDR2 FQNEAQ (reference sequence). The V and J ends lost 3 bases and 3 bases, in that order; junction bases with no gene match: 10. The CDR3 is made up of 17 amino acids. The CDR3 reads CASSFPGSGGGTDTQYF. DNA for the CDR3: TGTGCCAGCAGCTTCCCGGGTAGCGGGGGCGGGACAGATACGCAGTATTTT.

The chain links TRBV7-2 to TRBJ2-1; 8 bases match TRBD2. Trimming took 5 bases from V and 4 from J; bases not matched to a gene: 7. Germline CDR1 is SGHTA and CDR2 is FQGNSA. This CDR3 comprises 15 residues. DNA for the CDR3: TGTGCCAGCAGCCCGACTAGCGCCGAGTACAATGAGCAGTTCTTC. Its translation: CASSPTSAEYNEQFF.

The CDR3 loop is CASSPRTGAMNTEAFF. The CDR3 DNA reads TGTGCCAGCAGCCCGAGGACAGGGGCCATGAACACTGAAGCTTTCTTT. The V gene is TRBV7-9, the J gene TRBJ1-1; 9 positions match TRBD1. CDR1 and CDR2 from the germline V gene are SEHNR and FQNEAQ (reference sequence). The CDR3 runs 16 residues. The V and J ends lost 5 bases and 0 bases, in that order; junction bases with no gene match: 7.

The V and J genes are TRBV28 and TRBJ2-2; the match to TRBD1 covers 7 bases. Germline assignment: CDR1 MDHEN and CDR2 SYDVKM. The J segment lost 0 bases and the V segment lost 5 bases, leaving 3 bases of the junction unmatched. CDR3 length: 15 residues. The CDR3 reads CASSRQGSNTGELFF. CDR3 nucleotide sequence: TGTGCCAGCAGTAGACAGGGCTCGAACACCGGGGAGCTGTTTTTT.

V and J are TRBV19 and TRBJ2-2; the match to TRBD1 covers 9 bases. Germline-derived CDR1 and CDR2 are LNHDA and SQIVND (reference sequence). The CDR3 extends over 15 amino acids. Trimming took 7 bases from V and 4 from J; bases not matched to a gene: 7. CDR3 in amino acids: CASIDGTGRTGELFF. The DNA for the CDR3 is TGTGCCAGTATCGACGGGACAGGGCGCACCGGGGAGCTGTTTTTT. Supplemented by reference TRBV19 and TRBJ2-2, the full variable domain reads DGGITQSPKYLFRKEGQNVTLSCEQNLNHDAMYWYRQDPGQGLRLIYYSQIVNDFQKGDIAEGYSVSREKKESFPLTVTSAQKNPTAFYLCASIDGTGRTGELFFGEGSRLTVL.

This chain joins TRBV7-9 and TRBJ2-5; 8 nucleotides line up with TRBD1. Germline values: CDR1 SEHNR, CDR2 FQNEAQ (reference sequence). J was trimmed by 5 bases and V by 4 bases; bases with no gene match: 12. This CDR3 comprises 16 residues. The CDR3 DNA follows: TGTGCCAGCAGCTACCGACAGGGGATAGGTGAGGAGACCCAGTACTTC. This sequence encodes CASSYRQGIGEETQYF.

The CDR3 protein is CASSIQRGGQGITDTQYF. DNA for the CDR3: TGTGCCAGTAGTATCCAGCGGGGGGGCCAAGGAATCACAGATACGCAGTATTTT. This chain connects TRBV19 to TRBJ2-3; 10 nucleotides align to TRBD2. Germline V gene sequence: CDR1 LNHDA, CDR2 SQIVND (reference sequence). Trimming took 3 bases from V and 2 from J; bases not matched to a gene: 11. The CDR3 totals 18 residues.

This chain uses TRBV7-8 with TRBJ2-1; 9 bases line up with TRBD2. Looked up from germline, CDR1 is SGHVS and CDR2 is FQNEAQ. With 0 bases clipped from V and 2 bases from J, the junction kept 11 bases outside the gene matches. The CDR3 is made up of 19 amino acids. Here the CDR3 DNA reads TGTGCCAGCAGCTTAGCCTCTGCGGGAGGGCTTAGACCCTACAATGAGCAGTTCTTC. It yields the protein CASSLASAGGLRPYNEQFF. Based on the CDR3 plus reference TRBV7-8 and TRBJ2-1, the full variable domain is GAGVSQSPRYKVAKRGQDVALRCDPISGHVSLFWYQQALGQGPEFLTYFQNEAQLDKSGLPSDRFFAERPEGSVSTLKIQRTQQEDSAVYLCASSLASAGGLRPYNEQFFGPGTRLTVL.

The chain couples TRBV7-9 to TRBJ1-6; D is possibly TRBD1 (6 bases). The CDR3 spans 13 residues. The V end was cut by 5 bases, the J end by 10 bases, with 12 bases between. Germline loops: CDR1 SEHNR, CDR2 FQNEAQ (reference sequence). The CDR3 DNA follows: TGTGCCAGCAGCAGGGGGGGAGGGTCACCCCTCCACTTT. Protein: CASSRGGGSPLHF.

The chain is built from TRBV5-1 and TRBJ2-3, with 7 positions matching TRBD1. V shed 0 bases and J 5 bases; nucleotides not matched to a gene: 3. The CDR3 runs to 14 residues. Germline V gene sequence: CDR1 SGHRS, CDR2 YFSETQ. The CDR3 sequence is CASSLGQGRDTQYF. CDR3 coding DNA: TGCGCCAGCAGCTTGGGACAGGGTCGAGATACGCAGTATTTT.

The CDR3 DNA reads TGTGCCTGGAGTCCGGGGTTTTACTATGGCTACACCTTC. This encodes CAWSPGFYYGYTF. The rearrangement uses TRBV30 and TRBJ1-2; D call uncertain. The CDR3 contains 13 residues. Germline CDR1 reads GTSNPN; CDR2 reads SVGIG (reference sequence). The germline V and J ends were trimmed by 2 bases and 3 bases, with 10 bases remaining between them.

This chain joins TRBV6-5 and TRBJ2-4; D is perhaps TRBD2 (5 bases). CDR1 MNHEY and CDR2 SVGAGI come from the germline V gene. V was pared by 6 bases and J by 8 bases, with 14 bases between. This CDR3 is built from 13 residues. CDR3 DNA: TGTGCCAGCAGCGTTACCGGGGAAGACATTCAGTACTTC. Translated, it gives CASSVTGEDIQYF.

The chain links TRBV7-9 to TRBJ1-5, with 8 bases lining up with TRBD1. Germline-derived CDR1 and CDR2 are SEHNR and FQNEAQ (reference sequence). The CDR3 has 13 amino acids. V trimming: 5 bases; J trimming: 5 bases; junction bases outside the gene matches: 2. The CDR3, as DNA: TGTGCCAGCAGCCCAGGGGGCGATCAGCCCCAGCATTTT. Translating gives CASSPGGDQPQHF. The entire variable domain, with the rest obtained from reference TRBV7-9 and TRBJ1-5, is as follows: DTGVSQNPRHKITKRGQNVTFRCDPISEHNRLYWYRQTLGQGPEFLTYFQNEAQLEKSRLLSDRFSAERPKGSFSTLEIQRTEQGDSAMYLCASSPGGDQPQHFGDGTRLSIL.

The V and J genes are TRBV11-2 and TRBJ2-7; 10 bases map to TRBD1. The junction had 6 bases not matched to a gene; V was cut back by 5 bases and J by 5 bases. Germline CDR1 is SGHAT and CDR2 is FQNNGV. The CDR3 has 14 residues. DNA for the CDR3: TGTGCCAGCAGCACCCGGACAGGGGGAAACGAGCAGTACTTC. Protein product: CASSTRTGGNEQYF.